Each of the 12 T cell receptor beta chains below was sequenced from the same sample in a study of T cells in Graves' hyperthyroidism and ophthalmopathy. RNA transcripts provided the source from which TCR beta CDR3 regions were amplified. A first-round RT-PCR of the TCR CDR3 used the HTBI primer set. TCRdb passed the multiplex PCR reads through MiXCR, listing each CDR3 protein once. The sample holds just under 750,000 distinct CDR3 sequences, 35% seen once. Source material: blood. These receptors came from a middle-aged woman with Graves' hyperthyroidism.

As DNA, the CDR3 is TGTGCCAGCAGTCCAGCGGGACAGGGTTTTCATGGCTACACCTTC. It yields the protein CASSPAGQGFHGYTF. The gene calls are TRBV28 and TRBJ1-2; 9 bases match TRBD1. Germline V gene data show CDR1 as MDHEN and CDR2 as SYDVKM. Unmatched junction bases numbered 10, after V lost 5 bases and J lost 6 bases. There are 15 residues in the CDR3.

This clonotype was observed a single time. A much larger clone lies a single base off, so this may be a read error. V gene TRBV24-1 combines with J gene TRBJ1-2; D is possibly TRBD1 (6 bases). Trimming stripped 3 bases from V and 4 bases from J, with 20 bases between. This CDR3 region has 17 residues. Germline CDR1 KGHDR, CDR2 SFDVKD. The CDR3 sequence: CATSDPEGGTSSYGYTF. DNA of the CDR3: TGTGCCACCAGTGATCCAGAGGGGGGCACCTCTAGCTATGGCTACACCTTC.

This clonotype was counted ten times or more. The chain carries TRBV10-3 and TRBJ1-3, with a tentative D call TRBD1 (5 bases). The germline V and J ends were trimmed by 10 bases and 0 bases, with 13 bases remaining between them. CDR3 length: 14 residues. The germline CDR1 and CDR2 sequences are ENHRY and SYGVKD. CDR3 coding DNA: TGTGCCACGGGGACTTTCCACTCTGGAAACACCATATATTTT. Encoded protein: CATGTFHSGNTIYF.

A remark on this clonotype: This likely comes from a read error, as the CDR3 has no conserved phenylalanine or tryptophan at its end. No DNA is shown, since the ends of the CDR3 on it are uncertain; the CDR3 is the one TCRdb lists. V gene TRBV20-1 combines with J gene TRBJ2-5; the table gives TRBD1 as D, unverified against the DNA. The germline CDR1 and CDR2 sequences are DFQATT and SNEGSKA (reference sequence). The CDR3 region is 8 residues in length, termini included. This CDR3 reads CSARSQGR.

The chain links TRBV7-9 to TRBJ1-1, with a possible D match to TRBD1 (5 bases). The CDR3 runs 13 residues. With 5 bases removed from V and 5 bases from J, the gap between germline ends came to 12 bases. Germline CDR1 reads SEHNR; CDR2 reads FQNEAQ (reference sequence). The CDR3, as DNA: TGTGCCAGCAGCGGGGCAAAAGGGACTGAAGCTTTCTTT. Its translation: CASSGAKGTEAFF.

The chain couples TRBV12-3 or TRBV12-4 to TRBJ2-2; 12 bases match TRBD2. This CDR3 contains 17 residues. Trimming at V came to 2 bases and at J to 5 bases, leaving 6 bases not matched to a gene. CDR3 sequence (DNA): TGTGCCAGCAGTTTAAACTTTGGGACTAGCGGGACCGGGGAGCTGTTTTTT. It yields the protein CASSLNFGTSGTGELFF.

This chain joins TRBV29-1 and TRBJ2-1, with TRBD2 identical over 11 bases. There are 15 residues in the CDR3. The V segment lost 3 bases and the J segment 7 bases; nucleotides outside the gene matches: 8. The germline gives CDR1 SQVTM, CDR2 ANQGSEA. In DNA, the CDR3 is TGCAGCGTTGAGGTAACTAGCGGGAGACGGAATGAGCAGTTCTTC. Residues: CSVEVTSGRRNEQFF.

This clonotype was found many times. The J gene is TRBJ1-3, the V gene TRBV10-3; D remains ambiguous. With 6 bases removed from V and 0 bases from J, the gap between germline ends came to 15 bases. The CDR3 runs to 16 residues. Germline V gene lookup returns CDR1 ENHRY and CDR2 SYGVKD. This chain's CDR3 is CAIRRSEGSSGNTIYF. CDR3 nucleotides: TGTGCCATCAGGAGAAGCGAGGGTAGCTCTGGAAACACCATATATTTT.

In this sample, this clonotype turned up many times. J is TRBJ1-2 and V is TRBV20-1, with D uncertain. This CDR3 contains 13 residues. The germline CDR1 and CDR2 sequences are DFQATT and SNEGSKA (reference sequence). The V and J ends lost 3 bases and 2 bases respectively, with 10 bases between them. This CDR3 reads CSARSWKNYGYTF. In DNA, the CDR3 is TGCAGTGCTAGGTCCTGGAAGAACTATGGCTACACCTTC.

The J gene is TRBJ1-2, the V gene TRBV10-3; unclear D gene. Germline CDR1 and CDR2: ENHRY and SYGVKD. Trimming pared 9 bases from V and 4 bases from J, leaving 12 bases between. The CDR3 runs to 12 residues. CDR3 sequence: CAMSGWGYGYTF. The DNA of the CDR3 is TGTGCCATGTCTGGGTGGGGCTATGGCTACACCTTC.

The chain has TRBV7-2 and TRBJ2-7; 11 bases match TRBD1. From germline, CDR1 is SGHTA and CDR2 FQGNSA. The CDR3 is 17 residues long. The V segment lost 5 bases and the J segment 2 bases; nucleotides outside the gene matches: 11. CDR3 coding DNA: TGTGCCAGCAGCCGGGACAGGGGGAAAATATTTCCCTACGAGCAGTACTTC. Amino acids: CASSRDRGKIFPYEQYF.

The J gene is TRBJ2-7, the V gene TRBV9; D gene ambiguous. V was clipped by 0 bases and J by 4 bases, with 11 bases between them. The CDR3 runs 14 residues. Germline V lookup: CDR1 SGDLS, CDR2 YYNGEE. CDR3 loop: CASSVASAEYEQYF. CDR3 sequence (DNA): TGTGCCAGCAGCGTAGCCTCGGCGGAATACGAGCAGTACTTC.